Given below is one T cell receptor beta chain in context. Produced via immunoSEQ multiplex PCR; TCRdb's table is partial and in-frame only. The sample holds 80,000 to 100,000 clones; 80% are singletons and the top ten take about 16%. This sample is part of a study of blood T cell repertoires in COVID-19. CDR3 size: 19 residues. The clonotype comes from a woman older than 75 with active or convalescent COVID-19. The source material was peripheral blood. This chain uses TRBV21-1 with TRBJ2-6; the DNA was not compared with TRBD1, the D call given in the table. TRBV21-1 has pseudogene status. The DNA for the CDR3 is TGTGCCAGCAGCTCTCGACGGGACAAACAACTCTCTGGGGCCAACGTCCTGACTTTC. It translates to CASSSRRDKQLSGANVLTF.